The present T cell receptor beta chain was sequenced within a study of CD8 T cells in ankylosing spondylitis. Study results and caveats: Disease-linked clones had a CD8+ phenotype and relatively low frequency in peripheral blood. What seemed typical of ankylosing spondylitis blood was a TCR beta motif built from 7 or 8 highly homologous variants.

As to this clonotype: Its specificity is not known.

Trimming took off 3 bases at V and 3 bases at J, with 9 bases between the two ends. CDR1 is DFQATT, CDR2 SNEGSKA, per germline (reference sequence). This CDR3 is built from 13 residues. It was by quantitative 5'-RACE with molecular barcodes that TCR beta libraries were made. TCRdb reanalysed the 5' RACE reads using MiXCR and keeps one entry per CDR3 protein. The sample holds fewer than 500,000 distinct CDR3 sequences, 25% to 30% seen once. The material sequenced was blood, either unsorted or a sorted T cell fraction (not recorded which). The receptor was derived from a male donor with ankylosing spondylitis. The rearrangement links TRBV20-1 to TRBJ2-4, with a possible D match to TRBD2 (6 bases). The CDR3 spells CSASREVKNIQYF. For the CDR3, the DNA is TGCAGTGCTAGCAGGGAGGTCAAAAACATTCAGTACTTC.